A single T cell receptor beta chain is shown here with its context. These data come from a study of OX40 agonist ivuxolimab in advanced cancers. Clones were sequenced by immunoSEQ multiplex PCR, and TCRdb holds only the in-frame ones, with some missing. The table lists about 22,000 clones, about nine tenths of them singletons, with more than 20% in the top ten. The ends were cut back, 1 base at V and 7 bases at J, with 7 bases in the middle. From germline, CDR1 is MNHNY and CDR2 SVGAGI (reference sequence). This CDR3 comprises 13 residues. The source material was CD4+ or CD8+ T cells sorted from blood, sampled in a trial of the OX40 agonist ivuxolimab. The J gene is TRBJ1-4, the V gene TRBV6-6; the D is unclear. The source is an adult with an advanced solid tumor such as melanoma, head and neck, liver or kidney cancer. The DNA for the CDR3 is TGTGCCAGCAGTTACTGGCCGAGTGAAAAACTGTTTTTT. Translating gives CASSYWPSEKLFF.